This TCR beta chain comes out of a study of T cells in tuberculosis. Overall study: In South Africa, adults with active tuberculosis were compared with IGRA-negative and latently infected IGRA-positive adolescents.

Measured with immunoSEQ multiplex PCR; TCRdb has only the in-frame clones, and not every one. The sample gives under 40,000 clones, roughly 86% of which show up once; less than 5.5% is in the top ten. The CDR3 loop spans 14 amino acids. Trimming cost V 6 bases and J 3 bases, with 12 bases left between them. Germline CDR1 reads LNHDA; CDR2 reads SQIVND (reference sequence). Time point noted: new active TB diagnosis, blood taken before or within 7 days of starting treatment. The receptor's source is an adult with tuberculosis. The sequenced sample was PBMCs, obtained at tuberculosis diagnosis. The rearrangement links TRBV19 to TRBJ1-5; possible D gene TRBD1, 6 bases. For the CDR3, the DNA is TGTGCCAGTAGCCCAGGACAGAACAATCAGCCCCAGCATTTT. It is translated as CASSPGQNNQPQHF. The whole variable domain, filled in from reference TRBV19 and TRBJ1-5, reads DGGITQSPKYLFRKEGQNVTLSCEQNLNHDAMYWYRQDPGQGLRLIYYSQIVNDFQKGDIAEGYSVSREKKESFPLTVTSAQKNPTAFYLCASSPGQNNQPQHFGDGTRLSIL.